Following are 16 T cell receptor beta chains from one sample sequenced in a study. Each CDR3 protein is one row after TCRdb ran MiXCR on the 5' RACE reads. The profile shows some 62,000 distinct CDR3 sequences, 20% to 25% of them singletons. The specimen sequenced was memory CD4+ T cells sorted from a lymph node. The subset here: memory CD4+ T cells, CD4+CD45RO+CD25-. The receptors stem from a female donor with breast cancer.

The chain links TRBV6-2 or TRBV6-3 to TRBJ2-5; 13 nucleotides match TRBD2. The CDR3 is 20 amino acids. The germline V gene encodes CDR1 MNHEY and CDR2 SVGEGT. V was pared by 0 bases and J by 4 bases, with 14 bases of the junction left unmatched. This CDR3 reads CASSYSTSGRTARLLETQYF. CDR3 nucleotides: TGTGCCAGCAGTTACTCGACTAGCGGGAGGACCGCGCGTTTATTAGAGACCCAGTACTTC.

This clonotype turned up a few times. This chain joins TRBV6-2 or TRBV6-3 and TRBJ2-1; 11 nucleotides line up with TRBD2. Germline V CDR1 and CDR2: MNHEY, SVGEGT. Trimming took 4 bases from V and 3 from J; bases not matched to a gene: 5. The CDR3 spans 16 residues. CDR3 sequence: CASSLTSGGFYNEQFF. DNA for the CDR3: TGTGCCAGCAGTTTAACTAGCGGGGGATTCTACAATGAGCAGTTCTTC.

This CDR3 reads CARIGREAYEQYF. DNA for the CDR3: TGTGCCCGTATCGGACGAGAGGCCTACGAGCAGTACTTC. V is TRBV6-7 and J is TRBJ2-7; no definite D call. TRBV6-7 is noted as an ORF with a role that remains uncertain. The CDR3 length is 13 residues. V was pared by 11 bases and J by 2 bases, with 16 bases between.

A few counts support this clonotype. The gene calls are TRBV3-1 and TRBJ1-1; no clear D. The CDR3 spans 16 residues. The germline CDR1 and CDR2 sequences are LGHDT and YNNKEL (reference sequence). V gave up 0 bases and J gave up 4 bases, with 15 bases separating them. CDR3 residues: CASSQEDRPMGTEAFF. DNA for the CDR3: TGTGCCAGCAGCCAAGAGGACCGCCCGATGGGCACTGAAGCTTTCTTT.

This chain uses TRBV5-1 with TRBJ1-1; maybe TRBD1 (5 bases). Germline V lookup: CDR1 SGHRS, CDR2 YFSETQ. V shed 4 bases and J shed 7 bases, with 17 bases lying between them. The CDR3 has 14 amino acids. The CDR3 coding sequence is TGCGCCAGCAGCCTTGAGGGACCTTACGTTGAAGCTTTCTTT. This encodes CASSLEGPYVEAFF.

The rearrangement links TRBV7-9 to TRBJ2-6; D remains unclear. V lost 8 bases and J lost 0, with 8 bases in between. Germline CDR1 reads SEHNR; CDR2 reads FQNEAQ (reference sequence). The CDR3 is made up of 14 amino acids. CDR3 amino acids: CASFSSSGANVLTF. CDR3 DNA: TGTGCCAGCTTCAGCAGCTCTGGGGCCAACGTCCTGACTTTC.

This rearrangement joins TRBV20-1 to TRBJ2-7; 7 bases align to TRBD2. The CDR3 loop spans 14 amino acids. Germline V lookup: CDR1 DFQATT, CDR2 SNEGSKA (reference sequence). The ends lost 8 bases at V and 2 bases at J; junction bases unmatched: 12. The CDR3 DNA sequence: TGCAGTCCTCGGGGTAGCGGGTCTACCTACGAGCAGTACTTC. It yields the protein CSPRGSGSTYEQYF.

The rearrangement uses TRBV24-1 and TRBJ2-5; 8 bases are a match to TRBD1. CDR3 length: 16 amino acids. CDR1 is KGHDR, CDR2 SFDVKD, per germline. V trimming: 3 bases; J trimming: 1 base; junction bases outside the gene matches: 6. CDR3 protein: CATSDPEGTGQETQYF. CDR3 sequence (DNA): TGTGCCACCAGTGATCCAGAAGGGACAGGCCAAGAGACCCAGTACTTC.

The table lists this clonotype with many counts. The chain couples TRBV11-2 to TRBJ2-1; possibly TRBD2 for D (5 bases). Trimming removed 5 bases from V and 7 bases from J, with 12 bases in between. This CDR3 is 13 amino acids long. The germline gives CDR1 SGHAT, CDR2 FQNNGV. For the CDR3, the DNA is TGTGCCAGCAGCCCCGGACTCCAGAATGAGCAGTTCTTC. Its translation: CASSPGLQNEQFF.

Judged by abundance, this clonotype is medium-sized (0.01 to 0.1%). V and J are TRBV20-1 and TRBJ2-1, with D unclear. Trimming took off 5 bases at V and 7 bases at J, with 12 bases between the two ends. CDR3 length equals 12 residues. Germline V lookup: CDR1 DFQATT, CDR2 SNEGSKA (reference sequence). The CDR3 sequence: CSAGSWRNEQFF. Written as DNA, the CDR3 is TGCAGTGCTGGATCCTGGCGGAATGAGCAGTTCTTC.

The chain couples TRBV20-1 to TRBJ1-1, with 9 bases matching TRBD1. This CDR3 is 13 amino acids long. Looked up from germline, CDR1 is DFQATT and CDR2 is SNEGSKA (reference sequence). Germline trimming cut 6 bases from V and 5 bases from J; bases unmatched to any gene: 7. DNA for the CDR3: TGCAGTGCCTGGACAGGGGAAAGGACTGAAGCTTTCTTT. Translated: CSAWTGERTEAFF.

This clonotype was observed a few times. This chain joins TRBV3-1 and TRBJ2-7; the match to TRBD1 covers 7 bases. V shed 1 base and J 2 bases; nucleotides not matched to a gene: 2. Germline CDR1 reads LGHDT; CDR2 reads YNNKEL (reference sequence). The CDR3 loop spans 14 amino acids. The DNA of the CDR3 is TGTGCCAGCAGCCAAGGGGACAGCACCTACGAGCAGTACTTC. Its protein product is CASSQGDSTYEQYF.

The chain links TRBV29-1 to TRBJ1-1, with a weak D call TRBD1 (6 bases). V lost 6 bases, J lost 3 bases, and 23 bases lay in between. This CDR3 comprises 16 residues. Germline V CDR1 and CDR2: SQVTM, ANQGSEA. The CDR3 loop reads CSVTGTSAAGDTEAFF. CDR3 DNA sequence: TGCAGCGTAACCGGGACATCGGCGGCGGGGGACACTGAAGCTTTCTTT.

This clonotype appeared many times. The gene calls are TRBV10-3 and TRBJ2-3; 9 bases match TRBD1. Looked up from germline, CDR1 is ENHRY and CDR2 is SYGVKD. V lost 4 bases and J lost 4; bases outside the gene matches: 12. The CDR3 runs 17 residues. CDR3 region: CAISGQGVSTLADTQYF. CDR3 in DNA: TGTGCCATCAGTGGACAGGGGGTCTCAACTCTCGCAGATACGCAGTATTTT.

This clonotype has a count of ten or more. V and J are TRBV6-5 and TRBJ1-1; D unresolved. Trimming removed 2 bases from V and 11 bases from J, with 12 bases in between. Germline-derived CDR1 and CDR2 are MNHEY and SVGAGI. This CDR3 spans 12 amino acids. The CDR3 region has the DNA TGTGCCAGCAGTTACGGCGGGCATTCGGCTTTCTTT. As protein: CASSYGGHSAFF.

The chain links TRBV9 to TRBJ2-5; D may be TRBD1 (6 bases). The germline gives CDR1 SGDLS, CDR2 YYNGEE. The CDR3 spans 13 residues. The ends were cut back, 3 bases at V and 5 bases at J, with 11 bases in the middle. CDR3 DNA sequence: TGTGCCAGCAGCGCAACAGGGTTGGAGACCCAGTACTTC. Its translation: CASSATGLETQYF.